The 32 T cell receptor beta chains below were found in one sample sequenced in a study of T cells in Graves' hyperthyroidism and ophthalmopathy. TCR beta CDR3 region amplification was performed from RNA transcripts. An initial round of RT-PCR targeting the TCR CDR3 relied on the HTBI primer set. TCRdb reprocessed the multiplex PCR reads via MiXCR and lists one record per CDR3 protein. The sample yields 300,000 to 400,000 distinct CDR3 sequences, 13% to 15% seen once. The sequenced sample consisted of blood. The receptors were sampled from a woman aged 30 to 39 with Graves' ophthalmopathy.

This clonotype was observed many times. J is TRBJ2-7 and V is TRBV5-5; 10 bases match TRBD1. Germline V lookup: CDR1 SGHKS, CDR2 YYEKEE (reference sequence). J was trimmed by 5 bases and V by 3 bases; bases with no gene match: 5. This CDR3 is 14 amino acids long. CDR3 bases: TGTGCCAGCAGCTCCGGGACAGGGGCAAACGAGCAGTACTTC. Encoded protein: CASSSGTGANEQYF.

The CDR3 reads CASRLAGYNEQFF. CDR3 coding DNA: TGTGCCAGCAGACTAGCGGGGTACAATGAGCAGTTCTTC. The chain uses TRBV6-2 or TRBV6-3 and TRBJ2-1; 10 nucleotides align to TRBD2. The germline V gene has CDR1 MNHEY and CDR2 SVGEGT. The CDR3 has 13 residues. Losses at the gene ends were 6 bases for V and 4 bases for J; bases not matched to a gene: 0.

This clonotype occurred many times. V usage is TRBV28 and J usage is TRBJ2-7; 8 bases fit TRBD2. Germline CDR1 is MDHEN and CDR2 is SYDVKM. There are 14 residues in the CDR3. V gave up 6 bases and J gave up 5 bases; unmatched junction bases: 9. The CDR3 region is CASSRGGGYHEQYF. CDR3 nucleotides: TGTGCCAGCAGCCGGGGGGGGGGTTATCACGAGCAGTACTTC.

The sample holds many counts of this clonotype. This rearrangement joins TRBV5-1 to TRBJ2-1, with D perhaps TRBD1 or TRBD2 (5 bases each). V was cut by 1 base and J by 5 bases, with 13 bases left in between. CDR1 is SGHRS and CDR2 is YFSETQ in the germline V gene. The CDR3 consists of 15 residues. As DNA, the CDR3 is TGCGCCAGCAGCTTGCGTGGGGGTAATAACAATGAGCAGTTCTTC. Translating it yields CASSLRGGNNNEQFF.

Ten or more counts support this clonotype. The rearrangement links TRBV6-1 to TRBJ1-5, with a tentative D call TRBD1 (6 bases). Between the trimmed V and J ends, which lost 0 bases and 1 base, there was a span of 7 bases. Germline lookup yields CDR1 MNHNS and CDR2 SASEGT. The CDR3 spans 15 residues. The CDR3 reads CASSEAGGSNQPQHF. As DNA, the CDR3 is TGTGCCAGCAGTGAAGCAGGGGGGAGCAATCAGCCCCAGCATTTT.

The chain is built from TRBV2 and TRBJ2-1; 8 positions agree with TRBD2. The CDR3 runs to 12 residues. V was clipped by 9 bases and J by 8 bases; unmatched bases: 6. Germline assignment: CDR1 SNHLY and CDR2 FYNNEI. This chain's CDR3 is CASRGGRDEQFF. The CDR3 DNA follows: TGTGCCAGTCGCGGGGGGCGGGATGAGCAGTTCTTC.

The V call is TRBV30, the J call TRBJ2-7; possibly TRBD2 for D (5 bases). Deletions cut 2 bases from V and 4 bases from J, with 21 bases between. From germline, CDR1 is GTSNPN and CDR2 SVGIG (reference sequence). This CDR3 is 16 amino acids long. Here the CDR3 DNA reads TGTGCCTGGAGTCATCGAAGGACTGCTGTAGGGTACGAGCAGTACTTC. This encodes CAWSHRRTAVGYEQYF.

At least ten counts were recorded for this clonotype. The genes are TRBV7-2 and TRBJ2-7; D ambiguous. The ends were cut back, 2 bases at V and 3 bases at J, with 11 bases in the middle. Germline V gene lookup returns CDR1 SGHTA and CDR2 FQGNSA. The CDR3 has 14 amino acids. This CDR3 reads CASSLRSGVYEQYF. CDR3 bases: TGTGCCAGCAGCTTACGGTCAGGAGTCTACGAGCAGTACTTC.

DNA of the CDR3: TGCAGCGTTGGGGGTCCTGGCTACACCTTC. This codes for CSVGGPGYTF. This chain joins TRBV29-1 and TRBJ1-2; D is unclear. Germline assignment: CDR1 SQVTM and CDR2 ANQGSEA. This CDR3 comprises 10 residues. V lost 4 bases and J 7 bases, leaving 7 bases between the germline ends.

This rearrangement joins TRBV20-1 to TRBJ1-5, with D maybe TRBD1 (5 bases). V was cut by 3 bases and J by 1 base, with 7 bases left in between. This CDR3 has 13 amino acids. Germline values: CDR1 DFQATT, CDR2 SNEGSKA (reference sequence). The CDR3: CSASRVSNQPQHF. The CDR3 coding sequence is TGCAGTGCTAGCAGGGTGAGCAATCAGCCCCAGCATTTT.

This clonotype was detected a few times. This chain links TRBV28 with TRBJ2-4; D is perhaps TRBD2 (6 bases). The CDR3 runs 15 residues. V lost 7 bases, J lost 3 bases, and 16 bases lay in between. Germline V lookup: CDR1 MDHEN, CDR2 SYDVKM. The CDR3: CASTRAGIGKNIQYF. The DNA for the CDR3 is TGTGCCAGCACCAGAGCGGGTATTGGCAAAAACATTCAGTACTTC.

As for this clonotype: A much bigger clone sits one base away, suggesting this may be a read error. The chain couples TRBV6-2 or TRBV6-3 to TRBJ1-1; possibly TRBD1 for D (6 bases). The CDR3 is 15 amino acids. Looked up from germline, CDR1 is MNHEY and CDR2 is SVGEGT. The CDR3 coding sequence is TGTACCAGCAGTGGGGCCAGGGGTTTAAACACTGAAGCTTTCTTT. This gives the protein CTSSGARGLNTEAFF.

The sample holds many counts of this clonotype. The chain is built from TRBV5-1 and TRBJ2-1; D ambiguous. The V gene lost 0 bases and the J gene lost 0 bases, with 7 bases spanning the gap. The CDR3 has 15 amino acids. CDR1 SGHRS and CDR2 YFSETQ come from the germline V gene. The CDR3 reads CASSLERSSYNEQFF. DNA for the CDR3: TGCGCCAGCAGCTTGGAGAGGAGCTCCTACAATGAGCAGTTCTTC. Based on the CDR3 plus reference TRBV5-1 and TRBJ2-1, the full variable domain is KAGVTQTPRYLIKTRGQQVTLSCSPISGHRSVSWYQQTPGQGLQFLFEYFSETQRNKGNFPGRFSGRQFSNSRSEMNVSTLELGDSALYLCASSLERSSYNEQFFGPGTRLTVL.

As to this clonotype: The junction departs from the called germline gene at one end, perhaps through a read error. The V call is TRBV12-3 or TRBV12-4, the J call TRBJ1-3; the match to TRBD1 covers 8 bases. CDR3 length: 16 amino acids. This chain's CDR3 is CASSRTGGTDGDTIYF. CDR3 coding DNA: TGTGCCAGCAGTCGCACAGGGGGGACAGATGGAGACACCATATATTTT.

In this sample, this clonotype turned up many times. The rearrangement links TRBV28 to TRBJ1-3; D is unresolved. The V end was cut by 6 bases, the J end by 2 bases, with 11 bases between. The CDR3 has 14 amino acids. CDR1 and CDR2 (germline): MDHEN, SYDVKM. This chain's CDR3 is CASSFPRAGNTIYF. The DNA for the CDR3 is TGTGCCAGCAGCTTCCCGAGAGCTGGAAACACCATATATTTT.

This clonotype was detected ten times or more. The chain recombines TRBV7-3 with TRBJ2-3; 9 nucleotides line up with TRBD1. Germline loops: CDR1 SGHTA, CDR2 FQGTGA. J was trimmed by 2 bases and V by 5 bases; bases with no gene match: 14. This CDR3 is 18 amino acids long. The CDR3 protein is CASSPHLYRGLNTDTQYF. DNA of the CDR3: TGTGCCAGCAGCCCACACCTTTACAGGGGGCTAAACACAGATACGCAGTATTTT.

This chain uses TRBV6-2 or TRBV6-3 with TRBJ1-2; D remains ambiguous. Trimming took 2 bases from V and 5 from J, leaving 15 bases between them. This CDR3 contains 15 residues. Looked up from germline, CDR1 is MNHEY and CDR2 is SVGEGT. Here the CDR3 reads CASSYAGGFVYGYTF. The CDR3 DNA sequence: TGTGCCAGCAGTTACGCGGGCGGTTTTGTGTATGGCTACACCTTC.

This clonotype was seen at least ten times. V and J are TRBV13 and TRBJ1-1; no clear D gene. This CDR3 has 13 amino acids. Looked up from germline, CDR1 is PRHDT and CDR2 is FYEKMQ (reference sequence). V lost 2 bases and J lost 0, with 4 bases in between. CDR3 nucleotides: TGTGCCAGCAGCTTACAGCTGAACACTGAAGCTTTCTTT. Translated, it gives CASSLQLNTEAFF.

V is TRBV28 and J is TRBJ1-1, with D tentatively TRBD1 (5 bases). Germline CDR1 MDHEN, CDR2 SYDVKM. The length of the CDR3 is 14 residues. Trimming removed 3 bases at V and 1 base at J, with 9 bases between. The CDR3 spells CASSFGQGNTEAFF. Here the CDR3 DNA reads TGTGCCAGCAGTTTTGGCCAGGGGAACACTGAAGCTTTCTTT.

This clonotype has ten or more counts. J is TRBJ2-5 and V is TRBV4-2; 10 bases agree with TRBD2. CDR1 LGHNA and CDR2 YNFKEQ come from the germline V gene. The CDR3 spans 17 residues. J lost 3 bases, V lost 4 bases, and 11 bases had no gene match. The CDR3 sequence: CASSPMNLAGAEETQYF. The CDR3 DNA sequence: TGTGCCAGCAGCCCGATGAACCTAGCGGGGGCTGAAGAGACCCAGTACTTC.

At least ten counts were recorded for this clonotype. The J gene is TRBJ2-1, the V gene TRBV5-4; D may be TRBD1 (6 bases). Germline assignment: CDR1 SGHNT and CDR2 YYREEE (reference sequence). This CDR3 region has 16 residues. Trimming stripped 7 bases from V and 0 bases from J, with 17 bases between. This chain's CDR3 is CASLLAGVSSYNEQFF. The CDR3 region has the DNA TGTGCCAGCCTCCTGGCAGGGGTCAGCTCCTACAATGAGCAGTTCTTC.

Ten or more counts support this clonotype. The rearrangement joins TRBV12-3 or TRBV12-4 to TRBJ2-6; D gene ambiguous. CDR3 length: 16 residues. The V end was cut by 3 bases, the J end by 4 bases, with 13 bases between. CDR3: CASSLAWGSGANVLTF. The CDR3 bases are TGTGCCAGCAGTTTGGCCTGGGGATCCGGGGCCAACGTCCTGACTTTC.

This clonotype has just a few counts. The rearrangement links TRBV2 to TRBJ1-6; D unclear. From germline, CDR1 is SNHLY and CDR2 FYNNEI. Trimming shortened V by 1 base and J by 5 bases, and 9 bases separated the two germline ends. This CDR3 region has 15 residues. The CDR3 sequence is CASSEGRWDNSPLHF. The CDR3 DNA reads TGTGCCAGCAGTGAAGGCAGATGGGATAATTCACCCCTCCACTTT.

Regarding this clonotype: Since a much larger clone is just one base distant, this may be a read error. The chain carries TRBV12-3 or TRBV12-4 and TRBJ1-3; the D is unclear. The CDR3 sequence is 14 residues long. CDR3 sequence (DNA): TGTGCCAGCAGTTTAAACCCCATGGGAAACGCCATATATTTT. Its protein product is CASSLNPMGNAIYF.

This chain connects TRBV6-1 to TRBJ1-5; D is unresolved. The V end lost 5 bases, the J end lost 10 bases, and 6 bases lay between the germline ends. The germline V gene encodes CDR1 MNHNS and CDR2 SASEGT. The CDR3 contains 10 residues. Here the CDR3 reads CASSLSPQHF. The CDR3 coding sequence is TGTGCCAGCAGTCTGAGCCCCCAGCATTTT.

This clonotype was detected ten times or more. The V call is TRBV6-1, the J call TRBJ2-7, with D tentatively TRBD2 (5 bases). This CDR3 is 14 amino acids long. CDR1 and CDR2 from the germline V gene are MNHNS and SASEGT. V lost 1 base and J lost 3, with 10 bases in between. In nucleotides, the CDR3 is TGTGCCAGCAGTGAAGTTGGACTTATCTACGAGCAGTACTTC. This sequence encodes CASSEVGLIYEQYF.

The rearrangement links TRBV18 to TRBJ1-1; D ambiguous. Per the germline V gene, CDR1 is KGHSH and CDR2 is LQKENI. The length of the CDR3 is 13 residues. V lost 3 bases and J 6 bases, leaving 11 bases between the germline ends. In nucleotides, the CDR3 is TGTGCCAGCTCACCGGTCAGGTTGCCTGAAGCTTTCTTT. Its protein is CASSPVRLPEAFF.

The chain recombines TRBV12-3 or TRBV12-4 with TRBJ1-2; TRBD1 matches at 12 bases. The CDR3 has 15 residues. The junction had 7 bases not matched to a gene; V was cut back by 3 bases and J by 8 bases. CDR3 DNA: TGTGCCAGCAGTTTCGGGACAGGGGGCGCCAAGGGCTACACCTTC. It is translated as CASSFGTGGAKGYTF.

This clonotype was found a few times. Compared with germline, one end of the junction differs, possibly owing to a read error. CDR3 region: CTSSIGQGANNEQFF. The CDR3, as DNA: TGTACCAGCAGCATCGGACAGGGGGCCAACAATGAGCAGTTCTTC. V gene TRBV7-3 combines with J gene TRBJ2-1, with 11 bases lining up with TRBD1. Germline CDR1 SGHTA, CDR2 FQGTGA. The CDR3 is 15 amino acids.

There are many counts of this clonotype. The chain joins TRBV10-3 to TRBJ2-1, with 8 bases lining up with TRBD1. The CDR3 is 14 amino acids. With 0 bases clipped from V and 9 bases from J, the junction kept 4 bases outside the gene matches. Germline values: CDR1 ENHRY, CDR2 SYGVKD. The CDR3: CAISESIQGGEQFF. For the CDR3, the DNA is TGTGCCATCAGTGAGTCGATACAGGGGGGTGAGCAGTTCTTC.

As for this clonotype: Just one base apart from a much larger clone, this may be a read error. The V gene is TRBV3-1, the J gene TRBJ1-3, with TRBD1 matching over 9 bases. CDR3 size: 15 residues. The germline CDR1 and CDR2 sequences are LGHDT and YNNKEL (reference sequence). CDR3 sequence reads: CASSTNRGRGNAIYF. DNA of the CDR3: TGTGCCAGCAGCACGAACAGGGGGCGTGGAAACGCCATATATTTT.

This clonotype was detected many times. The chain carries TRBV6-1 and TRBJ1-1; weak D call: TRBD1 (6 bases). The CDR3 runs 14 residues. Between the trimmed V and J ends, which lost 0 bases and 11 bases, there was a span of 16 bases. In germline, CDR1 is MNHNS, CDR2 SASEGT. CDR3 in amino acids: CASSEAGTKVRAFF. CDR3 DNA sequence: TGTGCCAGCAGTGAAGCCGGGACAAAGGTTAGGGCTTTCTTT.